The 26 T cell receptor beta chains reported below all come from one sample, sequenced in a study of T cell repertoires in cytomegalovirus infection. TCRdb reprocessed the reads with MiXCR, giving one entry per CDR3 protein. The sample lists over 300,000 distinct CDR3 sequences, more than 8% occurring once. The sequencing input was PBMCs. The receptors derive from a human donor in good health (CMV status not recorded). Some clones in this sample may be carry-over from other donors' samples.

In this sample, this clonotype turned up many times. The rearrangement uses TRBV24-1 and TRBJ2-2; D is unresolved. The germline V gene encodes CDR1 KGHDR and CDR2 SFDVKD. V was cut by 5 bases and J by 4 bases, with 4 bases left in between. This CDR3 has 12 residues. Here the CDR3 reads CATSGPTGELFF. The CDR3 bases are TGTGCCACCAGTGGTCCCACCGGGGAGCTGTTTTTT.

This clonotype was observed a handful of times. CDR3 amino acids: CASSFASAGFGYGYTF. The CDR3 region has the DNA TGTGCCAGCAGCTTCGCTTCGGCAGGCTTCGGCTATGGCTACACCTTC. This chain links TRBV5-6 with TRBJ1-2; no reliable D call. Germline loops: CDR1 SGHDT, CDR2 YYEEEE. V was shortened by 2 bases and J by 4 bases, with 18 bases between the two germline ends. The CDR3 extends over 16 amino acids.

This clonotype was detected many times. V usage is TRBV7-6 and J usage is TRBJ2-7, with TRBD2 matching over 12 bases. This CDR3 comprises 15 residues. Unmatched junction bases numbered 6, after V lost 6 bases and J lost 3 bases. The V gene's germline CDR1 is SGHVS and CDR2 FNYEAQ. The CDR3 nucleotides read TGTGCCAGCAGTGGAGGACTAGCGGGGTTCTACGAGCAGTACTTC. Residues: CASSGGLAGFYEQYF.

This clonotype was picked up a small number of times. The V gene is TRBV7-8, the J gene TRBJ1-4, with no clear D. Trimming removed 3 bases from V and 8 bases from J, with 10 bases in between. The CDR3 is made up of 13 amino acids. Germline values: CDR1 SGHVS, CDR2 FQNEAQ. The CDR3 is CASSFRGGEKLFF. The CDR3, as DNA: TGTGCCAGCAGCTTCCGCGGCGGGGAAAAACTGTTTTTT.

On this clonotype itself: A much larger clone differs from this one at a single base, so this may be a read error. The chain is built from TRBV12-3 or TRBV12-4 and TRBJ1-2, with D maybe TRBD1 (6 bases). The CDR3 sequence is 14 residues long. Written as DNA, the CDR3 is TGTGCCAGCAGAATACAGGGAAGAGGCTATGGCTACTCCTTC. Encoded protein: CASRIQGRGYGYSF.

This chain joins TRBV7-2 and TRBJ2-7, with TRBD1 matching 7 bases. The germline gives CDR1 SGHTA, CDR2 FQGNSA. Germline trimming cut 5 bases from V and 0 bases from J; bases unmatched to any gene: 16. The CDR3 is 18 residues long. The CDR3 DNA is TGTGCCAGCAGCCGCCGTCCCGCGACAGGGACCAACTCCTACGAGCAGTACTTC. Protein sequence: CASSRRPATGTNSYEQYF.

The V and J genes are TRBV28 and TRBJ2-5; 10 positions match TRBD2. This CDR3 has 15 amino acids. V was clipped by 11 bases and J by 0 bases; unmatched bases: 9. The germline V gene encodes CDR1 MDHEN and CDR2 SYDVKM. The CDR3 DNA follows: TGTGCCTCATCTACAGCGGGAGGGTACCAAGAGACCCAGTACTTC. Protein sequence: CASSTAGGYQETQYF.

In regard to this clonotype: A read error may explain this, as a much larger clone is one base away. The chain recombines TRBV28 with TRBJ2-2, with D unresolved. Germline V gene data show CDR1 as MDHEN and CDR2 as SYDVKM. The CDR3 is made up of 13 amino acids. The CDR3 protein is CVAGPWDTGELFF. CDR3 DNA sequence: TGTGTCGCCGGCCCTTGGGACACCGGGGAGCTGTTTTTT.

The chain is built from TRBV10-3 and TRBJ1-2, with 9 positions matching TRBD1. V gave up 2 bases and J gave up 8 bases; unmatched junction bases: 3. Germline V gene data show CDR1 as ENHRY and CDR2 as SYGVKD. This CDR3 spans 13 amino acids. CDR3 sequence: CAISERTGVGYTF. The DNA of the CDR3 is TGTGCCATCAGTGAGAGGACAGGGGTCGGCTACACCTTC.

This clonotype was detected ten times or more. This sequence joins TRBV7-2 and TRBJ2-3, with 14 nucleotides matching TRBD2. Per germline, CDR1 SGHTA and CDR2 FQGNSA. With 5 bases clipped from V and 1 base from J, the junction kept 2 bases outside the gene matches. The CDR3 sequence is 16 residues long. CDR3 loop: CASSPGLAGGTDTQYF. The DNA for the CDR3 is TGTGCCAGCAGCCCGGGACTAGCGGGGGGCACAGATACGCAGTATTTT.

This chain uses TRBV9 with TRBJ1-4; D not resolved. Trimming took off 3 bases at V and 7 bases at J, with 16 bases between the two ends. There are 15 residues in the CDR3. Germline CDR1 SGDLS, CDR2 YYNGEE. The CDR3 bases are TGTGCCAGCAGCGGTAGGAACGGGAAGGGTGAAAAACTGTTTTTT. Translating gives CASSGRNGKGEKLFF.

The chain uses TRBV20-1 and TRBJ2-7; D call uncertain. The CDR3 loop spans 12 amino acids. CDR1 is DFQATT, CDR2 SNEGSKA, per germline (reference sequence). Trimming cost V 3 bases and J 5 bases, with 11 bases left between them. The CDR3 protein is CSASQSENEQYF. In DNA, the CDR3 is TGCAGTGCTAGCCAGTCAGAGAACGAGCAGTACTTC.

This clonotype has a handful of counts. This chain joins TRBV20-1 and TRBJ2-1; D might be TRBD1 or TRBD2, each matching 5 bases. V lost 6 bases to trimming and J lost 10 bases, with 19 bases between them. Germline loops: CDR1 DFQATT, CDR2 SNEGSKA (reference sequence). This CDR3 has 13 amino acids. The CDR3 bases are TGCAGTGCCCCTAGGGACCTTAGGAGGGAGCAGTTCTTC. Its translation: CSAPRDLRREQFF.

The chain recombines TRBV30 with TRBJ1-2; perhaps TRBD1 as D (6 bases). This CDR3 has 12 residues. V gave up 4 bases and J gave up 2 bases, with 8 bases separating them. The germline gives CDR1 GTSNPN, CDR2 SVGIG (reference sequence). The CDR3 nucleotides are TGTGCCTGGACTGGACAGAACTATGGCTACACCTTC. Translated, it gives CAWTGQNYGYTF.

DNA for the CDR3: TGCAGTGCGCGACCTTACAATGAGCAGTTCTTC. Its translation is CSARPYNEQFF. The V call is TRBV20-1, the J call TRBJ2-1; no clear D gene. The V end was cut by 6 bases, the J end by 4 bases, with 7 bases between. Germline lookup yields CDR1 DFQATT and CDR2 SNEGSKA (reference sequence). The CDR3 runs 11 residues.

This clonotype has a handful of counts. The CDR3 DNA follows: TGTGCCACCAGTGATCCCACCTTAGCGGGAGTAGGGGAGCAGTTCTTC. This codes for CATSDPTLAGVGEQFF. The gene calls are TRBV24-1 and TRBJ2-1, with 9 bases that match TRBD2. Losses at the gene ends were 3 bases for V and 10 bases for J; bases not matched to a gene: 12. Germline V gives CDR1 KGHDR, CDR2 SFDVKD. CDR3 length: 16 amino acids.

This clonotype was picked up many times. The chain combines TRBV12-3 or TRBV12-4 with TRBJ1-4; D call uncertain. The CDR3 has 16 amino acids. With 2 bases removed from V and 3 bases from J, the gap between germline ends came to 13 bases. In DNA form, the CDR3 reads TGTGCCAGCAGTTTACGGGTTGGGCCAGCTAATGAAAAACTGTTTTTT. It translates to CASSLRVGPANEKLFF.

The chain is built from TRBV28 and TRBJ1-5; D is unresolved. This CDR3 spans 12 amino acids. Trimming took off 5 bases at V and 9 bases at J, with 11 bases between the two ends. CDR1 and CDR2 from the germline V gene are MDHEN and SYDVKM. The CDR3: CASSPGPTPQHF. The CDR3 coding sequence is TGTGCCAGCAGTCCGGGCCCTACGCCCCAGCATTTT.

This clonotype has only a few counts. The V gene is TRBV12-3 or TRBV12-4, the J gene TRBJ2-2; 7 bases agree with TRBD1. The CDR3 loop spans 14 amino acids. With V trimmed by 2 bases and J by 9 bases, 6 bases remained unmatched. In nucleotides, the CDR3 is TGTGCCAGCAGTTTATGGCAGGGGGAGAGGGAGCTGTTTTTT. Protein product: CASSLWQGERELFF.

This clonotype was seen at least ten times. The gene calls are TRBV6-2 or TRBV6-3 and TRBJ1-6, with 9 bases identical to TRBD1. The germline gives CDR1 MNHEY, CDR2 SVGEGT. With V trimmed by 7 bases and J by 7 bases, 20 bases remained unmatched. This CDR3 has 19 residues. In DNA form, the CDR3 reads TGTGCCAGCAAAAAAGCCCTGGGACAGGGAAACAGCAGGAATTCACCCCTCCACTTT. Its protein product is CASKKALGQGNSRNSPLHF.

This clonotype appeared many times. The V call is TRBV12-3 or TRBV12-4, the J call TRBJ2-7, with TRBD1 matching 12 bases. CDR3 length: 16 amino acids. V dropped 5 bases and J dropped 6; count of bases not matched to a gene: 11. The CDR3 bases are TGTGCCAGCAGTCGTACCCCGGGACAGGGGGCCCTCGAGCAGTACTTC. Amino acids: CASSRTPGQGALEQYF.

This clonotype was found many times. This chain connects TRBV4-2 to TRBJ2-5, with 8 bases fitting TRBD2. The CDR3 has 18 amino acids. The germline CDR1 and CDR2 sequences are LGHNA and YNFKEQ. J lost 5 bases, V lost 1 base, and 15 bases had no gene match. Written as DNA, the CDR3 is TGTGCCAGCAGCCAAGGTGGAACTAGCGGTCTCCAGGCGGAGACCCAGTACTTC. It is translated as CASSQGGTSGLQAETQYF.

The chain has TRBV18 and TRBJ2-3; D not certain. This CDR3 has 15 residues. CDR1 and CDR2 from the germline V gene are KGHSH and LQKENI. The V end lost 3 bases, the J end lost 2 bases, and 12 bases lay between the germline ends. The CDR3 bases are TGTGCCAGCTCACCTCCTTCGCAGTCCACAGATACGCAGTATTTT. It specifies CASSPPSQSTDTQYF.

This clonotype has just a few counts. This sequence joins TRBV28 and TRBJ2-7; D gene ambiguous. V shed 9 bases and J shed 1 base, with 7 bases lying between them. The germline gives CDR1 MDHEN, CDR2 SYDVKM. There are 11 residues in the CDR3. In DNA form, the CDR3 reads TGTGCCAGTCTAGGGTCCTACGAGCAGTACTTC. Residues: CASLGSYEQYF.

The chain has TRBV20-1 and TRBJ2-7; TRBD2 agrees at 15 bases. This CDR3 comprises 15 residues. Germline V lookup: CDR1 DFQATT, CDR2 SNEGSKA (reference sequence). V lost 5 bases to trimming and J lost 2 bases; unmatched junction nucleotides: 4. The CDR3 nucleotides are TGCAGTGCTCCCGGACTAGCGGGAGGGACCTACGAGCAGTACTTC. It translates to CSAPGLAGGTYEQYF.

This clonotype has a handful of counts. J is TRBJ2-6 and V is TRBV7-2; 7 nucleotides agree with TRBD1. The CDR3 spans 17 residues. Trimming at V came to 5 bases and at J to 0 bases, leaving 7 bases not matched to a gene. Germline V gene data show CDR1 as SGHTA and CDR2 as FQGNSA. The CDR3 nucleotides read TGTGCCAGCAGCCGCACAGGGGACCCCTCTGGGGCCAACGTCCTGACTTTC. Translation: CASSRTGDPSGANVLTF. Full variable domain (outside the CDR3, taken from reference TRBV7-2 and TRBJ2-6): GAGVSQSPSNKVTEKGKDVELRCDPISGHTALYWYRQSLGQGLEFLIYFQGNSAPDKSGLPSDRFSAERTGGSVSTLTIQRTQQEDSAVYLCASSRTGDPSGANVLTFGAGSRLTVL.